This T cell receptor beta chain was documented in a study of OX40 agonist ivuxolimab in advanced cancers. General study results and limits: Antigen specificity of clonally expanded peripheral T cells was not established.

Produced via immunoSEQ multiplex PCR; TCRdb's table is partial and in-frame only. The repertoire includes some 86,000 clones, about 94% of them detected once, and 8.5% to 10% sits in the top ten. CDR1 and CDR2 (germline): SGHRS, YFSETQ. V was pared by 4 bases and J by 4 bases, with 9 bases of the junction left unmatched. The CDR3 extends over 16 amino acids. In the case of this clone: Its matching antigen is unknown.

This clonotype was sampled from an adult with an advanced solid tumor such as melanoma, head and neck, liver or kidney cancer. J is TRBJ2-2 and V is TRBV5-1; 8 bases agree with TRBD1. Sequenced material: CD4+ or CD8+ T cells sorted from blood, taken in a trial of the OX40 agonist ivuxolimab. The chain's CDR3 is CASSPEDRDSTGELFF. Written as DNA, the CDR3 is TGCGCCAGCAGCCCGGAGGACAGGGATAGCACCGGGGAGCTGTTTTTT. Supplemented by reference TRBV5-1 and TRBJ2-2, the full variable domain reads KAGVTQTPRYLIKTRGQQVTLSCSPISGHRSVSWYQQTPGQGLQFLFEYFSETQRNKGNFPGRFSGRQFSNSRSEMNVSTLELGDSALYLCASSPEDRDSTGELFFGEGSRLTVL.